This TCR beta chain appears in the sequencing data of a study of blood T cell repertoires in COVID-19. Study summary: Specimens from acute and convalescent COVID-19 originated in the United States, Italy and Spain. Sources were T cells, B-cell-depleted T cells, or PBMCs; the material itself was cDNA or gDNA.

The CDR3 totals 15 residues. The V end lost 1 base, the J end lost 0 bases, and 11 bases lay between the germline ends. Looked up from germline, CDR1 is SGHRS and CDR2 is YFSETQ. This clone was counted a few times. Per the study methods: The authors estimated nucleated cell counts from reference gene primer amplification. The method was immunoSEQ multiplex PCR; TCRdb's version includes in-frame clones alone and lacks a portion of them. V and J calls and clone size are given by that table; D and trimming were obtained from the DNA. Of about 60,000 clones listed, approximately 78% are singletons. The sequence came from a man older than 75 with acute or convalescent COVID-19. The sequenced sample was peripheral blood. The rearrangement links TRBV5-1 to TRBJ2-7; D may be TRBD2 (5 bases). Here the CDR3 DNA reads TGCGCCAGCAGCTTGCTCGGGGAAAGCTCCTACGAGCAGTACTTC. Its protein product is CASSLLGESSYEQYF.